This T cell receptor beta chain comes out of a study of blood T cell repertoires in COVID-19. Across the whole study: From the United States, Italy and Spain came samples of acute and convalescent COVID-19.

Methods used by the authors: Reference gene primer amplification yielded estimated nucleated cell counts. Data came from immunoSEQ multiplex PCR; TCRdb stores just in-frame clones and leaves some out. The V and J calls and clone size were taken over from that table, and D and trimming were inferred from the DNA. This sample carries 90,000 to 120,000 clones, about nine tenths of them seen once, and the ten largest clones take 0.97%. Germline CDR1 and CDR2: MNHNS and SASEGT. The CDR3 totals 13 residues. V lost 3 bases and J 3 bases, leaving 9 bases between the germline ends. The sample consisted of peripheral blood. The origin of this receptor is a man in his 60s with acute or convalescent COVID-19. The chain is built from TRBV6-1 and TRBJ2-7, with no clear D. CDR3 amino acids: CASSERRRYEQYV. CDR3 sequence (DNA): TGTGCCAGCAGTGAGAGGCGACGCTACGAGCAGTACGTC.